This T cell receptor beta chain was recorded in a study of cytomegalovirus exposure and HLA in healthy donors. Study-wide points: With DRB1 most and HLA-C fewest, TCR association rates differed between HLA loci in a later analysis.

As for this clone: Its antigen is unknown.

Germline CDR1 MDHEN, CDR2 SYDVKM. Unmatched junction bases numbered 2, after V lost 2 bases and J lost 2 bases. The CDR3 contains 14 residues. Primers: 60 Vbeta forward and 13 Jbeta reverse. Repertoires were generated with immunoSEQ multiplex PCR, while TCRdb's copy carries only in-frame clones and drops some. The profile covers about 150,000 clones, with 70% to 85% appearing a single time and 3% to 3.5% taken by the ten largest. Healthy bone marrow donors made up the donors. The chain couples TRBV28 to TRBJ2-5; 7 positions agree with TRBD1. The receptor was isolated from a male donor in good health and CMV-seronegative. The sample comprised PBMCs. In DNA, the CDR3 is TGTGCCAGCAGTTTAGGGGACAGTCAAGAGACCCAGTACTTC. Translating it yields CASSLGDSQETQYF.